This paragraph reports one TCR beta chain. TCRdb keeps only in-frame clones here, not all; method: immunoSEQ multiplex PCR. In the table there are roughly 120,000 clones, approximately 95% of which are singletons. This record belongs to a study of control samples from healthy donors and cancer patients. Per germline, CDR1 SEHNR and CDR2 FQNEAQ (reference sequence). Trimming took 8 bases from V and 0 from J, leaving 18 bases between them. The CDR3 runs 16 residues. This sequence joins TRBV7-9 and TRBJ2-3; D possibly corresponds to TRBD2 (6 bases). Sequencing input: blood. The TCR was taken from a man aged 30 to 45 in good health. The CDR3 reads CASLRGGYSSTDTQYF. CDR3 DNA sequence: TGTGCCAGCCTTCGGGGAGGTTATTCTAGCACAGATACGCAGTATTTT.